This T cell receptor beta chain comes out of a study of neoadjuvant anti-PD-1 for oral cavity cancer. Across the whole study: Around day 43, patients without progression received a fourth nivolumab dose before surgery.

Turning to this clone: One junction end disagrees with the germline gene, perhaps due to a read error.

Time point indicated: after neoadjuvant nivolumab, at surgical resection. The CDR3 totals 16 residues. From germline, CDR1 is SSHAT and CDR2 FNYEAQ (reference sequence). Using immunoSEQ multiplex PCR, the repertoire was profiled, and TCRdb retains in-frame clones only, with some absent. The table records about 42,000 clones, approximately 80% of them present only once. The input for sequencing was PBMCs, taken after nivolumab (anti-PD-1) treatment. V gene TRBV7-7 combines with J gene TRBJ2-3; the D is unclear. The receptor was isolated from a person between 35 and 79 years old with oral cavity squamous cell carcinoma. The CDR3 DNA follows: TGTGCTAGCAGCTTGGGCTACGGTGGAAAGACAGATACGCAGTATTTT. Its translation is CASSLGYGGKTDTQYF.